Presented here are 27 T cell receptor beta chains from one specimen sequenced in a study of blood T cell repertoires in COVID-19. Profiling relied on immunoSEQ multiplex PCR, and the TCRdb table lists in-frame clones only, not all of them. Altogether 120,000 or so clones are present, roughly 88% being singletons, with the ten largest covering over 1%. The sequenced material came from peripheral blood. The receptors were gathered from a woman older than 75 with acute or convalescent COVID-19.

The chain carries TRBV19 and TRBJ2-4, with D perhaps matching TRBD1 (5 bases). Trimming removed 5 bases at V and 1 base at J, with 15 bases between. The CDR3 is 16 residues long. The germline V gene encodes CDR1 LNHDA and CDR2 SQIVND (reference sequence). CDR3 bases: TGTGCCAGTAGTGTTGACAGCTTACTTGCCAAAAACATTCAGTACTTC. Protein: CASSVDSLLAKNIQYF.

The J gene is TRBJ1-5, the V gene TRBV6-2 or TRBV6-3, with D uncertain. The V gene's germline CDR1 is MNHEY and CDR2 SVGEGT. V was trimmed by 6 bases and J by 7 bases, leaving 13 bases between them. The CDR3 has 13 residues. CDR3 coding DNA: TGTGCCAGCAGCCTGACTCCCTTGCAGCCCCAGCATTTT. This gives the protein CASSLTPLQPQHF.

The rearrangement joins TRBV6-5 to TRBJ1-5; perhaps TRBD1 as D (6 bases). In germline, CDR1 is MNHEY, CDR2 SVGAGI. V was trimmed by 6 bases and J by 0 bases, leaving 12 bases between them. CDR3 length: 15 residues. The CDR3 region has the DNA TGTGCCAGCAGACCAAGGGGGAGTAGCAATCAGCCCCAGCATTTT. It translates to CASRPRGSSNQPQHF.

V usage is TRBV5-4 and J usage is TRBJ2-2, with a tentative D call TRBD2 (6 bases). The V end was cut by 4 bases, the J end by 0 bases, with 19 bases between. The length of the CDR3 is 18 residues. Germline values: CDR1 SGHNT, CDR2 YYREEE (reference sequence). The CDR3 loop is CASSPNRGLSPNTGELFF. As DNA, the CDR3 is TGTGCCAGCAGCCCGAACCGTGGACTATCCCCGAACACCGGGGAGCTGTTTTTT.

The chain recombines TRBV10-3 with TRBJ2-7, with 11 bases aligning to TRBD2. Germline CDR1 ENHRY, CDR2 SYGVKD. The junction had 3 bases not matched to a gene; V was cut back by 5 bases and J by 3 bases. This CDR3 is 14 amino acids long. The CDR3 loop is CAISSGTSGYEQYF. The CDR3 coding sequence is TGTGCCATCAGTTCCGGGACTAGCGGCTACGAGCAGTACTTC.

The rearrangement links TRBV5-4 to TRBJ1-2; D is undetermined. Germline lookup yields CDR1 SGHNT and CDR2 YYREEE (reference sequence). The V end lost 4 bases, the J end lost 4 bases, and 8 bases lay between the germline ends. The CDR3 runs to 12 residues. CDR3 DNA: TGTGCCAGCAGCCTAGCGGGCTATGGCTACACCTTC. It is translated as CASSLAGYGYTF.

The V call is TRBV7-9, the J call TRBJ1-5; no clear D. The CDR3 sequence is 14 residues long. The V gene lost 5 bases and the J gene lost 2 bases, with 10 bases spanning the gap. CDR1 and CDR2 (germline): SEHNR, FQNEAQ (reference sequence). CDR3 DNA: TGTGCCAGCAGCCGGGATAGCGGCAATCAGCCCCAGCATTTT. This gives the protein CASSRDSGNQPQHF.

Only a few counts were recorded for this clone. The gene calls are TRBV7-9 and TRBJ2-5; D perhaps matches TRBD1 (6 bases). This CDR3 has 15 residues. Germline-derived CDR1 and CDR2 are SEHNR and FQNEAQ (reference sequence). Trimming took 5 bases from V and 6 from J, leaving 19 bases between them. The CDR3 DNA sequence: TGTGCCAGCAGCATCCTCCAGGGGCTTGGGAAGACCCAGTACTTC. Protein product: CASSILQGLGKTQYF.

Turning to this clone: The junction and the germline gene differ at one end; a read error may be behind it. V is TRBV4-2 and J is TRBJ1-6, with no clear D. CDR3 length: 14 residues. CDR1 is LGHNA, CDR2 YNFKEQ, per germline. CDR3 region: CASSQESGNSPPHF. The CDR3 coding sequence is TGTGCCAGCAGCCAAGAATCGGGAAATTCACCCCCCCACTTT.

The chain combines TRBV3-1 (or the pseudogene TRBV3-2) with TRBJ2-7; 8 bases are a match to TRBD2. This CDR3 spans 19 amino acids. Germline V lookup: CDR1 LGHDT, CDR2 YNNKEL (reference sequence). V shed 1 base and J 5 bases; nucleotides not matched to a gene: 19. CDR3 protein: CASSQVPPMGVAGNHEQYF. CDR3 in DNA: TGTGCCAGCAGCCAAGTTCCCCCCATGGGGGTAGCGGGAAACCACGAGCAGTACTTC.

The V and J genes are TRBV28 and TRBJ2-7, with no clear D. The CDR3 runs 14 residues. The V gene lost 3 bases and the J gene lost 2 bases, with 11 bases spanning the gap. The germline gives CDR1 MDHEN, CDR2 SYDVKM. CDR3 DNA: TGTGCCAGCAGTTTTTCTGGCGGCGCCTACGAGCAGTACTTC. It specifies CASSFSGGAYEQYF.

This clone was detected a few times. The V gene is TRBV5-6, the J gene TRBJ1-5; D not certain. The germline V gene has CDR1 SGHDT and CDR2 YYEEEE. Between the trimmed V and J ends, which lost 1 base and 2 bases, there was a span of 7 bases. The CDR3 covers 14 residues. The CDR3 nucleotides read TGTGCCAGCAGCTTGTGGCAGGGCAATCAGCCCCAGCATTTT. Amino acids: CASSLWQGNQPQHF.

Here the CDR3 DNA reads TGTGCCAGCAGCGAACAGGGGCTTAATCAGCCCCAGCATTTT. Residues: CASSEQGLNQPQHF. V is TRBV2 and J is TRBJ1-5; 7 nucleotides align to TRBD1. The CDR3 spans 14 residues. Germline CDR1 and CDR2: SNHLY and FYNNEI. The trim removed 6 bases at V and 4 bases at J, leaving 6 bases unmatched. The full variable domain, its missing parts supplied by reference TRBV2 and TRBJ1-5, is EPEVTQTPSHQVTQMGQEVILRCVPISNHLYFYWYRQILGQKVEFLVSFYNNEISEKSEIFDDQFSVERPDGSNFTLKIRSTKLEDSAMYFCASSEQGLNQPQHFGDGTRLSIL.

V and J are TRBV19 and TRBJ2-3, with TRBD2 identical over 13 bases. Germline V gene data show CDR1 as LNHDA and CDR2 as SQIVND (reference sequence). Trimming at V came to 3 bases and at J to 1 base, leaving 4 bases not matched to a gene. The CDR3 contains 17 residues. The CDR3 DNA is TGTGCCAGTAGTATGCGTGGGACTAGCGGGGGCACAGATACGCAGTATTTT. Encoded protein: CASSMRGTSGGTDTQYF.

The chain recombines TRBV5-6 with TRBJ1-2; D possibly corresponds to TRBD1 (5 bases). CDR3 length: 12 amino acids. V was cut by 7 bases and J by 8 bases, with 15 bases left in between. Germline values: CDR1 SGHDT, CDR2 YYEEEE. CDR3 bases: TGTGCCAGCTGGGTAGGGGCAGGGGGCTACACCTTC. Residues: CASWVGAGGYTF.

CDR3 DNA sequence: TGCGCCAGCAGCTTGGCCCCGTCTAGCGGGACAACCTACGAGCAGTACTTC. It codes for CASSLAPSSGTTYEQYF. This chain joins TRBV5-1 and TRBJ2-7; 9 bases are shared with TRBD2. Germline V gene sequence: CDR1 SGHRS, CDR2 YFSETQ. The trim removed 0 bases at V and 2 bases at J, leaving 9 bases unmatched. The CDR3 covers 17 residues.

The chain carries TRBV15 and TRBJ1-2, with 7 bases aligning to TRBD1. Germline lookup yields CDR1 LNHNV and CDR2 YYDKDF (reference sequence). The ends lost 0 bases at V and 8 bases at J; junction bases unmatched: 6. The CDR3 has 14 amino acids. The CDR3 sequence: CATSRDVTGVGYTF. CDR3 DNA sequence: TGTGCCACCAGCAGAGATGTCACAGGGGTCGGCTACACCTTC.

This sequence joins TRBV5-1 and TRBJ2-5; 9 bases fit TRBD1. J was trimmed by 1 base and V by 7 bases; bases with no gene match: 8. The CDR3 has 15 amino acids. CDR1 and CDR2 (germline): SGHRS, YFSETQ. CDR3 DNA sequence: TGCGCCAGCTCGGACAGGGGAGGCGGCCAAGAGACCCAGTACTTC. As protein: CASSDRGGGQETQYF.

This clone turned up a few times. V is TRBV28 and J is TRBJ1-1; perhaps TRBD1 as D (6 bases). The germline V and J ends were trimmed by 5 bases and 10 bases, with 14 bases remaining between them. CDR1 and CDR2 from the germline V gene are MDHEN and SYDVKM. This CDR3 is 12 amino acids long. Here the CDR3 DNA reads TGTGCCAGCAGTAATACAGGGTGGGGAGCTTTCTTT. It specifies CASSNTGWGAFF.

The chain recombines TRBV20-1 with TRBJ2-7; no clear D. Germline lookup yields CDR1 DFQATT and CDR2 SNEGSKA (reference sequence). This CDR3 contains 13 residues. The V and J ends lost 6 bases and 0 bases respectively, with 12 bases between them. CDR3 in DNA: TGCAGTGCCAGTGGCCTAGTCTCCTACGAGCAGTACTTC. Amino acid sequence: CSASGLVSYEQYF.

The chain uses TRBV19 and TRBJ1-5, with D hard to call. Trimming left V 3 bases short and J 0 bases short, with 9 bases between. Looked up from germline, CDR1 is LNHDA and CDR2 is SQIVND (reference sequence). This CDR3 region has 15 residues. CDR3 nucleotides: TGTGCCAGTAGTATCGAGACTTATAGCAATCAGCCCCAGCATTTT. This sequence encodes CASSIETYSNQPQHF. The full variable domain, rest sourced from reference TRBV19 and TRBJ1-5, is DGGITQSPKYLFRKEGQNVTLSCEQNLNHDAMYWYRQDPGQGLRLIYYSQIVNDFQKGDIAEGYSVSREKKESFPLTVTSAQKNPTAFYLCASSIETYSNQPQHFGDGTRLSIL.

This chain links TRBV27 with TRBJ2-6, with TRBD1 matching over 9 bases. This CDR3 contains 14 residues. Germline CDR1 is MNHEY and CDR2 is SMNVEV (reference sequence). The V segment lost 4 bases and the J segment 8 bases; nucleotides outside the gene matches: 3. The CDR3 sequence is CASSSYRGPNVLTF. The CDR3 bases are TGTGCCAGCAGTTCTTACAGGGGGCCCAACGTCCTGACTTTC.

This rearrangement joins TRBV5-4 to TRBJ1-2, with 9 positions matching TRBD1. CDR3 length equals 16 residues. Germline lookup yields CDR1 SGHNT and CDR2 YYREEE (reference sequence). J was trimmed by 1 base and V by 3 bases; bases with no gene match: 7. CDR3 loop: CASSSDPGQGNYGYTF. In DNA form, the CDR3 reads TGTGCCAGCAGCTCGGACCCGGGACAGGGTAACTATGGCTACACCTTC.

V gene TRBV4-3 combines with J gene TRBJ2-1, with 15 positions matching TRBD2. V was pared by 1 base and J by 0 bases, with 1 base of the junction left unmatched. There are 18 residues in the CDR3. Germline V gene lookup returns CDR1 LGHNA and CDR2 YSLEER. CDR3 amino acids: CASSQGTSGGASYNEQFF. CDR3 nucleotides: TGCGCCAGCAGCCAAGGGACTAGCGGGGGGGCCTCCTACAATGAGCAGTTCTTC.

The chain carries TRBV3-1 (or the pseudogene TRBV3-2) and TRBJ2-5, with 8 bases fitting TRBD1. The length of the CDR3 is 16 residues. Per germline, CDR1 LGHDT and CDR2 YNNKEL (reference sequence). The V segment lost 0 bases and the J segment 5 bases; nucleotides outside the gene matches: 8. The CDR3 DNA reads TGTGCCAGCAGCCAAGATTGGCCAGGGGGCCGGGAGACCCAGTACTTC. Encoded protein: CASSQDWPGGRETQYF.

The CDR3 region has the DNA TGTGCCAGCATCCAGACGGACAGGGAATACCCTAAGGAGCATTTT. Amino acids: CASIQTDREYPKEHF. The V gene is TRBV28, the J gene TRBJ1-5; 8 bases line up with TRBD1. CDR3 length: 15 residues. Per germline, CDR1 MDHEN and CDR2 SYDVKM. The V and J ends lost 7 bases and 14 bases, in that order; junction bases with no gene match: 19.

The chain has TRBV5-4 and TRBJ2-1, with 8 bases that match TRBD1. CDR1 and CDR2 (germline): SGHNT, YYREEE (reference sequence). CDR3 size: 14 residues. After removal of 5 bases from V and 5 bases from J, the junction contained 6 bases not matched to a gene. The CDR3 sequence is CASSMAGGHNEQFF. Written as DNA, the CDR3 is TGTGCCAGCAGTATGGCAGGGGGCCACAATGAGCAGTTCTTC.